This T cell receptor (beta chain) is from a study of metastatic and nonmetastatic thyroid tumors. TCRdb re-clonotyped the PCR reads via MiXCR. The repertoire holds about 24,000 clones, with around 20% as singletons. At least ten counts were recorded for this clone. Germline CDR1 and CDR2: DFQATT and SNEGSKA (reference sequence). Unmatched junction bases numbered 9, after V lost 5 bases and J lost 5 bases. The length of the CDR3 is 14 residues. Until they underwent thyroid surgery, no patient had received any treatment. The clonotype was recovered from a male donor with papillary thyroid cancer or a benign thyroid nodule (not recorded which). Some clones in this sample may be carry-over from other donors' samples. This chain joins TRBV20-1 and TRBJ2-3; 8 nucleotides match TRBD2. The sample consisted of blood. CDR3 coding DNA: TGCAGTGCTCACCACCGGGAGGGGGGAGATACGCAGTATTTT. Its protein is CSAHHREGGDTQYF.